The rows below give T cell receptor beta chains drawn from one sample of a study of blood T cell repertoires in COVID-19. Assay: immunoSEQ multiplex PCR; the TCRdb copy retains only in-frame clones and omits some. The sample lists about 31,000 clones; around 90% were seen once. The sequencing sample was made of peripheral blood. The receptors here all came from a man in his 60s with COVID-19, enrolled during active disease. CDR3s include the opening cysteine and the closing phenylalanine or tryptophan.

v_gene: TRBV11-2; j_gene: TRBJ1-1; CDR3aa: CASSFAERVQGTEAFF
v_gene: TRBV4-3; j_gene: TRBJ2-1; CDR3aa: CASSQDRGYNEQFF
v_gene: TRBV9; j_gene: TRBJ1-1; CDR3aa: CASSGTGGLGEAFF
v_gene: TRBV30; j_gene: TRBJ1-4; CDR3aa: CAWSVGDYSPRLFF
v_gene: TRBV6-1; j_gene: TRBJ2-5; CDR3aa: CASRDRGSQETQYF
v_gene: TRBV5-1; j_gene: TRBJ2-1; CDR3aa: CASSSKAGGGLSEQFF
v_gene: TRBV7-9; j_gene: TRBJ2-7; CDR3aa: CASSSRDYPYEQYF
v_gene: TRBV30; j_gene: TRBJ1-3; CDR3aa: CAWSLTKLVEAGNTIYF
v_gene: TRBV7-2; j_gene: TRBJ1-2; CDR3aa: CASRDRQGVFYGYTF
v_gene: TRBV9; j_gene: TRBJ2-3; CDR3aa: CASSGEGTSGASTDTQYF
v_gene: TRBV6-5; j_gene: TRBJ2-7; CDR3aa: CASSYGWGQGLYEQYF
v_gene: TRBV28; j_gene: TRBJ1-2; CDR3aa: CASSLSSVNYGYTF
v_gene: TRBV7-2; j_gene: TRBJ2-3; CDR3aa: CASGPRSTDTQYF